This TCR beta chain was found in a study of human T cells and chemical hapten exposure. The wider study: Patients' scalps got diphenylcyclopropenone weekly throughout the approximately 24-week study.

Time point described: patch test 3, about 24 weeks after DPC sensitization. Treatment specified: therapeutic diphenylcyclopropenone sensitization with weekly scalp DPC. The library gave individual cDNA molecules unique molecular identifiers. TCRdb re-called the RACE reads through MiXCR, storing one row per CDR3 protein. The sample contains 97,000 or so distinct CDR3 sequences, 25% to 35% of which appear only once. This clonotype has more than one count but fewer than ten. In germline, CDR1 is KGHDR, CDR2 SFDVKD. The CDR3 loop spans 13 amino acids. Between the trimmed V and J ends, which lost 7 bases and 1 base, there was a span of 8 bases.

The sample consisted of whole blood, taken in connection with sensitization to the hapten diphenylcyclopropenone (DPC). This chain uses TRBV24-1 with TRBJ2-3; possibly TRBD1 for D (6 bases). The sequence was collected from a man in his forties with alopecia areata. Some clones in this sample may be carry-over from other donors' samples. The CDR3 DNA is TGTGCCACCAGGGACAGCGGCACAGATACGCAGTATTTT. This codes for CATRDSGTDTQYF.